One TCR beta chain is described in this entry. Synthesis of TCR cDNA relied on 5'RACE template switching, which attached a universal primer site and UMIs. TCRdb itself ran the 5' RACE reads through MiXCR, one entry per CDR3 protein. This sample has around 300,000 distinct CDR3 sequences; roughly 4.3% occur once, and the top ten carry approximately 23%. This sample is drawn from a study of T cells after yellow fever vaccination. The V gene end was trimmed by 5 bases and the J gene end by 2 bases; junction bases not matched to a gene: 6. This CDR3 has 15 residues. CDR1 and CDR2 from the germline V gene are SGHRS and YFSETQ.

The specimen was PBMCs, collected 5 days after the yellow fever booster vaccination. The V call is TRBV5-1, the J call TRBJ2-5; 10 bases agree with TRBD1. The receptor's source is a man between 18 and 29 years old who received the YFV17D yellow fever vaccine. The CDR3 nucleotides are TGCGCCAGCAGTCAGGGACAGGGGAGGCAAGAGACCCAGTACTTC. Translation gives CASSQGQGRQETQYF.